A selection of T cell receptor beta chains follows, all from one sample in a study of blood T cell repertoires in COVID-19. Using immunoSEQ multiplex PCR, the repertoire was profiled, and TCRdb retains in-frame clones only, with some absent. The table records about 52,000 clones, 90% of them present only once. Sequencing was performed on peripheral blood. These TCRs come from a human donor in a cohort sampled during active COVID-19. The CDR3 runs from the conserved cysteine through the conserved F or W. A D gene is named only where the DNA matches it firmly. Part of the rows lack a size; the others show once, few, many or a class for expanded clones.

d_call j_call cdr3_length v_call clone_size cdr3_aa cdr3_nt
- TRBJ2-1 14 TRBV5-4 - CASSLEWGDDEQFF TGTGCCAGCAGCTTGGAGTGGGGGGACGATGAGCAGTTCTTC
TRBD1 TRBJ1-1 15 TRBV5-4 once CASSPASFQGAEAFF TGTGCCAGCAGCCCCGCGAGCTTCCAGGGGGCTGAAGCTTTCTTT
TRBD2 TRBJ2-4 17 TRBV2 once CASRPPSGSSAKNIQYF TGTGCCAGCAGGCCTCCTAGCGGGAGTAGCGCCAAAAACATTCAGTACTTC
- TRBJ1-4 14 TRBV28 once CASNLARVNEKLFF TGTGCCAGCAACCTCGCGCGTGTTAATGAAAAACTGTTTTTT
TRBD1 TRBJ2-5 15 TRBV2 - CASSEEQGAGETQYF TGTGCCAGCAGTGAAGAGCAGGGGGCTGGAGAGACCCAGTACTTC
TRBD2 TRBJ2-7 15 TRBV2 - CASSLADSGGYEQYF TGTGCCAGCAGTCTGGCGGACAGCGGGGGATACGAGCAGTACTTC
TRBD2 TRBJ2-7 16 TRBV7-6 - CASSSPGTSLTYEQYF TGTGCCAGCAGCTCCCCCGGGACTAGTTTAACGTACGAGCAGTACTTC
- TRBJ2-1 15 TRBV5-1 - CASSIGGTDYNEQFF TGCGCCAGCAGCATCGGCGGGACAGACTACAATGAGCAGTTCTTC
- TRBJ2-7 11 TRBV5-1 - CASEDSYEQYF TGCGCCAGCGAGGACAGCTACGAGCAGTACTTC
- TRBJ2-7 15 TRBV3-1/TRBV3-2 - CASRAGLAESYEQYF TGTGCCAGCAGGGCAGGATTAGCGGAGTCCTACGAGCAGTACTTC
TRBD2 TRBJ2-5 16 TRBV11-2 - CASTPFRTSLQETQYF TGTGCCAGCACCCCCTTCCGGACTAGTCTTCAAGAGACCCAGTACTTC
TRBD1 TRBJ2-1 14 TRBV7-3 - CASSQRTGDNEQFF TGTGCCAGCAGCCAAAGGACAGGCGACAATGAGCAGTTCTTC
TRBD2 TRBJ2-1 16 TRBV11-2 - CASSTSLAGGLNEQFF TGTGCCAGCAGCACCTCTCTAGCGGGGGGTCTTAATGAGCAGTTCTTC
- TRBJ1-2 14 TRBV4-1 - CASSQVSRGYGYTF TGCGCCAGCAGCCAAGTATCCAGGGGCTATGGCTACACCTTC
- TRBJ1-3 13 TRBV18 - CASLEGMGNTIYF TGTGCCAGCCTTGAGGGCATGGGAAACACCATATATTTT
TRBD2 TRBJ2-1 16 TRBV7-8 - CASSLKFLAVHNEQFF TGTGCCAGCAGCTTAAAGTTCCTAGCGGTACACAATGAGCAGTTCTTC
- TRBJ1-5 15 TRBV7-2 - CASSADRISNQPQHF TGTGCCAGCAGCGCGGACAGAATTAGCAATCAGCCCCAGCATTTT
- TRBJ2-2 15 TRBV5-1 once CASSLAGKNTGELFF TGCGCCAGCAGCTTGGCCGGGAAGAACACCGGGGAGCTGTTTTTT
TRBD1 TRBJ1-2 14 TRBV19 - CASSIQGVHYGYTF TGTGCCAGTAGTATTCAGGGGGTTCACTATGGCTACACCTTC
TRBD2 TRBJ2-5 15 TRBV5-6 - CASSSSGRALETQYF TGTGCCAGCAGCTCTAGCGGGAGGGCCCTCGAGACCCAGTACTTC
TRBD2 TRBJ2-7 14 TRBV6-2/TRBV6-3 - CASSFSGRAGEQYF TGTGCCAGCAGTTTTAGCGGGAGGGCCGGCGAGCAGTACTTC
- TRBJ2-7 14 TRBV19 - CASSPRGTSYEQYF TGTGCCAGTAGTCCCAGAGGAACTTCCTACGAGCAGTACTTC
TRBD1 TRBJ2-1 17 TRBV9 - CASSYSPGQGVYNEQFF TGTGCCAGCAGCTATTCTCCGGGACAGGGGGTGTACAATGAGCAGTTCTTC
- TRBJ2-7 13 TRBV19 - CASKGHSLREQYF TGTGCCAGTAAGGGACATTCGTTGCGTGAGCAGTACTTC
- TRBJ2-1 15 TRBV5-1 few CASSITGSSYNEQFF TGCGCCAGCAGCATTACCGGGTCATCCTACAATGAGCAGTTCTTC
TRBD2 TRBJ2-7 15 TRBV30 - CAWSHTAGGISEQYF TGTGCCTGGAGTCATACAGCGGGAGGGATCAGCGAGCAGTACTTC
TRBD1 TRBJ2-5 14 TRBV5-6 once CASSGRQGAETQYF TGTGCCAGCAGCGGAAGACAGGGGGCCGAGACCCAGTACTTC
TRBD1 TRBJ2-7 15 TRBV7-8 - CASSLYLGQGIEQYF TGTGCCAGCAGCTTATATCTAGGACAGGGCATTGAGCAGTACTTC
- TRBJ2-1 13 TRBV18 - CASSPKNGNEQFF TGTGCCAGCTCACCAAAAAACGGCAATGAGCAGTTCTTC
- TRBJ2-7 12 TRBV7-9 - CASSSRGQGGYF TGTGCCAGCAGCTCACGGGGGCAGGGGGGGTACTTC
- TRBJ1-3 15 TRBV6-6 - CASSYSSVSGNTIYF TGTGCCAGCAGTTATTCCAGCGTCTCTGGAAACACCATATATTTT
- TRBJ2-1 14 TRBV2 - CASSDSGTYNEQFF TGTGCCAGCAGTGATTCCGGGACATACAATGAGCAGTTCTTC
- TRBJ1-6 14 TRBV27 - CASKAQGWNSPLHF TGTGCCAGCAAGGCACAGGGATGGAATTCACCCCTCCACTTT
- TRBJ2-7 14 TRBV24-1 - CATSEAARTYEQYF TGTGCCACCAGTGAGGCGGCTAGGACCTACGAGCAGTACTTC
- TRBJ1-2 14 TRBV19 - CASSIQKGNYGYTF TGTGCCAGTAGTATCCAAAAGGGGAACTATGGCTACACCTTC
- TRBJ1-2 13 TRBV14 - CASSQQQNYGYTF TGTGCCAGCAGCCAACAACAAAACTATGGCTACACCTTC
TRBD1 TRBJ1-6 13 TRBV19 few CASSVDRASPLHF TGTGCCAGTAGTGTTGACAGGGCTTCACCCCTCCACTTT
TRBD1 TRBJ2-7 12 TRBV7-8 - CASTARTGVQYF TGTGCCAGCACCGCTCGGACAGGGGTTCAGTACTTC
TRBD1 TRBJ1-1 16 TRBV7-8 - CASSFAGTGAPGEAFF TGTGCCAGCAGCTTTGCCGGGACAGGTGCCCCTGGTGAAGCTTTCTTT
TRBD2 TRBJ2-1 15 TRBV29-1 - CSVRLAGVYYNEQFF TGCAGCGTTCGACTAGCGGGAGTATACTACAATGAGCAGTTCTTC
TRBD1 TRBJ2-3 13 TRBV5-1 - CASRTGGTDTQYF TGCGCCAGCAGGACAGGGGGCACAGATACGCAGTATTTT
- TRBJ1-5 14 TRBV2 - CASAELRGNQPQHF TGTGCCAGCGCAGAGTTGAGGGGCAATCAGCCCCAGCATTTT
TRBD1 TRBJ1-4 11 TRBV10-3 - CAISPGGELFF TGTGCCATCAGCCCAGGGGGAGAACTGTTTTTT
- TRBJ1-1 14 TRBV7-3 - CASSLQAKNTEAFF TGTGCCAGCAGCTTACAGGCGAAGAACACTGAAGCTTTCTTT
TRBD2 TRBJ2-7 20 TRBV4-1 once CASSQIPGLAGKETSYEQYF TGCGCCAGCAGCCAGATCCCGGGACTAGCGGGTAAAGAGACCTCCTACGAGCAGTACTTC
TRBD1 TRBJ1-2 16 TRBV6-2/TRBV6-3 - CASSYPVRDRDYGYTF TGTGCCAGCAGTTACCCGGTTCGGGACAGAGATTATGGCTACACCTTC
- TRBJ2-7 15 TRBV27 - CASSDLLSVVYEQYF TGTGCCAGCAGTGACCTACTAAGCGTGGTCTACGAGCAGTACTTC
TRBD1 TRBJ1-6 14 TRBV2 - CASSPGQGTSPLHF TGTGCCAGCAGCCCCGGACAGGGAACTTCACCCCTCCACTTT
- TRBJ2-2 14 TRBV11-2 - CASSLPLDTGELFF TGTGCCAGCAGCTTACCCCTAGACACCGGGGAGCTGTTTTTT
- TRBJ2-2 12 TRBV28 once CASSTVAGELFF TGTGCCAGCAGTACAGTGGCCGGGGAGCTGTTTTTT
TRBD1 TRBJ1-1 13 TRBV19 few CASRHQGDTEAFF TGTGCCAGTAGACACCAGGGGGACACTGAAGCTTTCTTT
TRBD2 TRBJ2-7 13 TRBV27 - CASRPGGFNEQYF TGTGCCAGCCGGCCGGGAGGGTTCAACGAGCAGTACTTC